The text below deals with one T cell receptor beta chain. This receptor's antigen is unknown. Base qualities are not at hand, and no much larger clone is one base apart. The data belong to a study of blood T cell repertoires in COVID-19 (dated by TCRdb to 2020 to 2021). As for the study more broadly: The collaborator samples originated in the United States, Italy and Spain and spanned the acute and convalescent phases of COVID-19. The prospective study material was composed of cDNA or gDNA derived from T cells, B-cell-depleted T cells, or PBMCs. The dataset comprised deeply sampled blood TCRbeta repertoires from subjects exposed to, actively infected with, or recovered from COVID-19. The repertoires were released in a freely available public database meant as a resource for research on the immune response to SARS-CoV-2. Samples were obtained from the ongoing ImmuneRACE study (first 160 participants) and from approximately 1,200 subjects provided by 6 global collaborators. Sample metadata almost always included a de-identified subject ID, COVID-19 status, age in years and sex. Where available, HLA class I and class II types were obtained from metadata supplied by the sample provider rather than from assay-based typing. Broad study findings and their caveats: The quantity of clinical and demographic metadata differed by source and by participant and was supplied without curation.

Each collaborating institution followed its own protocols to collect whole blood in K2EDTA tubes. Collaborator samples were shipped for TCRbeta analysis as frozen whole blood, isolated PBMCs, or DNA extracted from either sample type. Taken from the germline V gene, the CDR1 and CDR2 loops are MNHEY and SVGAGI. Spanning cysteine to phenylalanine, the CDR3 consists of 14 amino acids. Only the CDR3 DNA stays, 42 bases, in frame from base 1. The junction carries 13 bases between V and J, which are trimmed by 8 bases and 0 bases respectively. TCRbeta CDR3 regions were amplified from genomic DNA using the immunoSEQ Assay, a bias-controlled multiplex PCR. The original methods were these. The number of nucleated cells in each sample was estimated by amplification of reference gene primers within the assay. To quantify the absolute abundance of each unique TCRbeta CDR3 rearrangement, sequence reads were collapsed and filtered. Productive Simpson clonality was computed per sample as the square root of Simpson's diversity index over productive rearrangements. In TCRdb, the immuneACCESS table is reduced to in-frame sequences with V and J assigned. These tables do not hold every clone; where another copy was compared, an unresolved V gene accounts for under half, and the others remain unexplained. V and J calls and clone size follow that table, whereas D and trimming were derived from the DNA. Counted in this sample were approximately 89,000 clones; 87% of them appeared once. Around 4.5% of the sample lies in the top ten.

Sample: peripheral blood. The rearrangement joined TRBV6-5 to TRBJ1-2, and perhaps TRBD1 as D gene, on 5 matching bases. The clonotype comes from a man aged 65 to 85 with acute or convalescent COVID-19. The DNA sequence follows: TGTGCCAGCGGGGGGGGAGGCGCTAACTATGGCTACACCTTC. It is translated as CASGGGGANYGYTF.